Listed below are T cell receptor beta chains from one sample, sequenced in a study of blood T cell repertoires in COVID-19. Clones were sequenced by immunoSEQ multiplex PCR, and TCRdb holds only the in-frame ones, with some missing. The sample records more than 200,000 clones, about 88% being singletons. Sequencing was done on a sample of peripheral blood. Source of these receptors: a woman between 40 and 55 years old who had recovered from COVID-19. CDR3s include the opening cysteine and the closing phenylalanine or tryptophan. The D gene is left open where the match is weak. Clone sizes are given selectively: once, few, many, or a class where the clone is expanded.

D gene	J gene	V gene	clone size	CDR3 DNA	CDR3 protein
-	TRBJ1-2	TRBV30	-	TGTGCCTGGGCCCGGGATCTCGATGGCTACACCTTC	CAWARDLDGYTF
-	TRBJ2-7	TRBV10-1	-	TGCGCCAGCACCCATCGGCGCGGTTACGAGCAGTACTTC	CASTHRRGYEQYF
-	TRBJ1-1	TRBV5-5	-	TGTGCCAGCAGCTGGGGGGTTAACACTGAAGCTTTCTTT	CASSWGVNTEAFF
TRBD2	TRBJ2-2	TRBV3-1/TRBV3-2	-	TGTGCCAGCAGCCTACCGACTAGCGGGGGCACCGGGGAGCTGTTTTTT	CASSLPTSGGTGELFF
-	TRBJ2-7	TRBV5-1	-	TGCGCCAGCAGTCCAGAATCCACGGGCTACGAGCAGTACTTC	CASSPESTGYEQYF
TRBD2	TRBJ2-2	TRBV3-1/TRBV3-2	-	TGTGCCAGCAGCCGGGGACTAGCGGGGGGAGGGACCGGGGAGCTGTTTTTT	CASSRGLAGGGTGELFF
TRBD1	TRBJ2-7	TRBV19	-	TGTGCCAGTAGTACAGACCTAAGGACAGGACGCTCCTACGAGCAGTACTTC	CASSTDLRTGRSYEQYF
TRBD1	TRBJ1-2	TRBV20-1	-	TGCAGTGCTAGTGGGGCGAGGGGGCGCCGCGGTGGCTACACCTTC	CSASGARGRRGGYTF
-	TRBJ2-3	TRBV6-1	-	TGTGCCAGCAGTGAAACCTCACTCCCCGCCTCGGAGTTT	CASSETSLPASEF
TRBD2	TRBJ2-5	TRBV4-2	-	TGTGCCAGCAGCCGCGGGGGGGCTCAGGAGACCCAGTACTTC	CASSRGGAQETQYF
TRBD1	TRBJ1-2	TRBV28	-	TGTGCCAGCAGCCTACTACAGGGGGTACTGAGGTATGGCTACACCTTC	CASSLLQGVLRYGYTF
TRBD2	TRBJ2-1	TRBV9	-	TGTGCCAGCAGCCCAAAACCCCTAAGGCGGGGGAAGGGGAATGAGCAGTTCTTC	CASSPKPLRRGKGNEQFF
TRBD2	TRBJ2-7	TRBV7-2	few	TGTGCCAGCAGCCTGCACTCTAGCGGGGGTCTATACGAGCAGTACTTC	CASSLHSSGGLYEQYF
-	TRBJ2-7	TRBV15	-	TGTGCCACCAGCAGAGAGAGGGTTACCGGTTCGGAGCAGTACTTC	CATSRERVTGSEQYF
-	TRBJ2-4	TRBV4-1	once	TGCGCCAGCAGCCAAGATTGGGCAGGGGTGGCCAAAAACATTCAGTACTTC	CASSQDWAGVAKNIQYF
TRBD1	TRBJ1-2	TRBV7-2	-	TGTGCCAGCAGCTTAGAAGCGGGCGGACAGGGAATCGGCTATGGCTACACCTTC	CASSLEAGGQGIGYGYTF
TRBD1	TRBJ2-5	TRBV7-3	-	TGTGCCAGCAGCTTAAGACCGCCGGGACAGGGGGAGACCCAGTACTTC	CASSLRPPGQGETQYF
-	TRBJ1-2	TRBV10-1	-	TGCGCCAGCAGTGAGTCGGCATCCGACAGGTATGGCTACACCTTC	CASSESASDRYGYTF
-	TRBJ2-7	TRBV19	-	TGTGCCAGTAGTCTAGGAGGCACCGGCTCCTACGAGCAGTACTTC	CASSLGGTGSYEQYF
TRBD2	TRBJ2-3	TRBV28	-	TGTGCCAGCAGGAAGCGGGGGGGCAAAGGGTCAGATACGCAGTATTTT	CASRKRGGKGSDTQYF
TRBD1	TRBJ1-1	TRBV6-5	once	TGTGCCAGTTCCCTAGGGGGGACAGGGACTACTCAAGCTTTCTTT	CASSLGGTGTTQAFF
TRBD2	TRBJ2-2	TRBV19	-	TGTGCCAGTAGGCCTACTAGCGGGGGAAACACCGGGGAGCTGTTTTTT	CASRPTSGGNTGELFF
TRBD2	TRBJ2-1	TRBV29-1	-	TGCAGCGTTGAACCTCAGAAGGGACTAACCTACTACAATGAGCAGTTCTTC	CSVEPQKGLTYYNEQFF
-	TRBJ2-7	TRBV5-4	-	TGTGCCAGCAGCTCACGGGAGTTACCCTCCTACGAGCAGTACTTC	CASSSRELPSYEQYF
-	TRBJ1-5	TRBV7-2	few	TGTGCCAGCAGCCCAACAGGGTTAAGGAATCAGCCCCAGCATTTT	CASSPTGLRNQPQHF
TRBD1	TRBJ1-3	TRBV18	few	TGTGCCAGCTCACCACGAGACAGGGCCAGCTCTGGAAACACCATATATTTT	CASSPRDRASSGNTIYF
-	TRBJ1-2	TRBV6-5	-	TGTGCCAGCAGTTACTCGAACAACCTCCTCCGCGGCTACACCTTC	CASSYSNNLLRGYTF
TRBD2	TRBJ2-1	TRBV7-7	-	TGTGCTAGCAGCTCCAATGCTGCGGGGGGATTAGGGGAGCAGTTCTTC	CASSSNAAGGLGEQFF
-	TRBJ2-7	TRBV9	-	TGTGCCAGCAGCGACAGCTCACAGGGATTCGAGCAGTACTTC	CASSDSSQGFEQYF
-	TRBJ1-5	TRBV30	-	TGTGCCTGGAGTAGCTCGCGGCAGCCCCAGCATTTT	CAWSSSRQPQHF
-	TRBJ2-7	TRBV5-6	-	TGTGCCAGCAGCTTTCTAAGGACAGTGCTCTACGAGCAGTACTTC	CASSFLRTVLYEQYF
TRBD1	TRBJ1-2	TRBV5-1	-	TGCGCCAGCAGCCTTACTTCCGGGACAGGGTATGGCTACACCTTC	CASSLTSGTGYGYTF
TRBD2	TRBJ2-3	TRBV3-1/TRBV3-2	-	TGTGCCAGCAGCCAAGATCTAGGACTAGCAACAGATACGCAGTATTTT	CASSQDLGLATDTQYF
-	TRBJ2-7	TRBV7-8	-	TGTGCCAGCAGCCTGGGACACACCTACGAGCAGTACTTC	CASSLGHTYEQYF
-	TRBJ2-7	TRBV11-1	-	TGTGCCAGCAGCTCGGTAAGCCACGAGCAGTACTTC	CASSSVSHEQYF
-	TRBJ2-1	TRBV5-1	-	TGCGCCAGCAGCTTAGAGAGGAGGGTCTCCTACAATGAGCAGTTCTTC	CASSLERRVSYNEQFF
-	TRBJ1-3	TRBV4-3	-	TGCGCCAGCAGCCGGGAGTATTTCTCTGGAAACACCATATATTTT	CASSREYFSGNTIYF
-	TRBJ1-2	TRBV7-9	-	TGTGCCAGCAGCTCCACGTCTACAGCTAACTATGGCTACACCTTC	CASSSTSTANYGYTF